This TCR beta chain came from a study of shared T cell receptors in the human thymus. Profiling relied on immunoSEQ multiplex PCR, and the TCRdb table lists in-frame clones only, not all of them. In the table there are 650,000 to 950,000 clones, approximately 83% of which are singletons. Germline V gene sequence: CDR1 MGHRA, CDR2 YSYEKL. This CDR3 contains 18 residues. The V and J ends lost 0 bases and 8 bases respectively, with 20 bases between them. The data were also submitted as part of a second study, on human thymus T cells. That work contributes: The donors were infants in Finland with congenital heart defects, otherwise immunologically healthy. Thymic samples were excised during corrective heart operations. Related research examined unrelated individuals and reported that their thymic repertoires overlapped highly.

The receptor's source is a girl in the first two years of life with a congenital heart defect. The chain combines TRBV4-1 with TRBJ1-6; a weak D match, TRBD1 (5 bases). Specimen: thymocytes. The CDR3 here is CASSQEAEDIYADSPLHF. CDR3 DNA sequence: TGCGCCAGCAGCCAAGAAGCCGAGGACATTTATGCAGATTCACCCCTCCACTTT.